The following is a T cell receptor (beta chain) sequence with its context. A single base separates this from a much larger clone, so it may be a read error. This sample is part of a study of Graves' ophthalmopathy and Graves' hyperthyroidism. Whole-study context: Stable hyperthyroidism meant no progression to ophthalmopathy within 18 months of follow-up.

With 5 bases removed from V and 5 bases from J, the gap between germline ends came to 15 bases. The germline V gene encodes CDR1 SGHTA and CDR2 FQGNSA. This CDR3 spans 14 amino acids. RNA transcripts yielded amplified TCR beta CDR3 regions. An opening RT-PCR round employed HTBI primers and preceded a second-round multiplex PCR. TCRdb redid the calling of the multiplex PCR reads with MiXCR, one entry per CDR3 protein. The top ten clones hold 11% of a sample with about 1.1 million distinct CDR3 sequences, about 36% of them seen once. Sequences were obtained from peripheral blood or thyroid tissue (not recorded which). This clonotype originated in an adult man with Graves' hyperthyroidism. The chain uses TRBV7-2 and TRBJ1-1, with D perhaps matching TRBD1 (6 bases). The CDR3 nucleotides are TGTGCCAGCAGCCCAACCAGGGGAGTAACTGAAGCTTTCTTT. Translated: CASSPTRGVTEAFF.